Following are 25 T cell receptor beta chains from one sample sequenced in a study of OX40 agonist ivuxolimab in advanced cancers. Sequencing was performed with immunoSEQ multiplex PCR; in TCRdb, only in-frame clones are kept and a portion is missing. The sample has about 12,000 clones; about 81% are singletons. The sample was CD4+ or CD8+ T cells sorted from blood, taken in a trial of the OX40 agonist ivuxolimab. The receptors shown here come from an adult with an advanced solid tumor such as melanoma, head and neck, liver or kidney cancer.

This clone was counted once. The chain employs TRBV4-3 and TRBJ2-3; D possibly corresponds to TRBD2 (5 bases). Germline V gives CDR1 LGHNA, CDR2 YSLEER. Trimming stripped 4 bases from V and 4 bases from J, with 12 bases between. The CDR3 is 14 amino acids. This CDR3 reads CASSPESGSDTQYF. As DNA, the CDR3 is TGCGCCAGCAGCCCTGAGTCGGGGTCAGATACGCAGTATTTT.

The chain combines TRBV20-1 with TRBJ2-7, with D possibly being TRBD1 (5 bases). Germline V gene sequence: CDR1 DFQATT, CDR2 SNEGSKA (reference sequence). The CDR3 is 11 amino acids. The germline V and J ends were trimmed by 6 bases and 3 bases, with 9 bases remaining between them. The DNA for the CDR3 is TGCAGTGCAGGGGTCGACTACGAGCAGTACTTC. The encoded protein is CSAGVDYEQYF.

This chain uses TRBV28 with TRBJ1-3; a weak D match, TRBD1 (6 bases). The V end lost 3 bases, the J end lost 4 bases, and 10 bases lay between the germline ends. CDR3 length equals 14 residues. Germline CDR1 is MDHEN and CDR2 is SYDVKM. CDR3 region: CASSFQGSGNTIYF. The CDR3 DNA follows: TGTGCCAGCAGTTTCCAGGGGTCCGGAAACACCATATATTTT.

J is TRBJ2-7 and V is TRBV29-1, with 11 bases aligning to TRBD2. This CDR3 region has 17 residues. Unmatched junction bases numbered 8, after V lost 0 bases and J lost 1 base. The germline CDR1 and CDR2 sequences are SQVTM and ANQGSEA. The CDR3 loop reads CSVEDGSGTSGSYEQYF. In DNA, the CDR3 is TGCAGCGTTGAAGATGGATCCGGGACTAGCGGTTCCTACGAGCAGTACTTC.

The J gene is TRBJ2-1, the V gene TRBV27; possibly TRBD2 for D (5 bases). Per the germline V gene, CDR1 is MNHEY and CDR2 is SMNVEV (reference sequence). The length of the CDR3 is 14 residues. Trimming shortened V by 3 bases and J by 0 bases, and 6 bases separated the two germline ends. The CDR3 DNA reads as TGTGCCAGCAGTTTTGGGAGCTCCTACAATGAGCAGTTCTTC. It specifies CASSFGSSYNEQFF.

The gene calls are TRBV7-3 and TRBJ2-2; D not certain. CDR1 SGHTA and CDR2 FQGTGA come from the germline V gene. The germline V and J ends were trimmed by 5 bases and 2 bases, with 6 bases remaining between them. The CDR3 spans 13 residues. The CDR3 is CASSAENTGELFF. The CDR3 nucleotides are TGTGCCAGCAGCGCCGAAAACACCGGGGAGCTGTTTTTT.

J is TRBJ2-3 and V is TRBV28; 12 bases fit TRBD2. V dropped 7 bases and J dropped 3; count of bases not matched to a gene: 17. This CDR3 has 19 amino acids. CDR1 is MDHEN and CDR2 is SYDVKM in the germline V gene. The DNA for the CDR3 is TGTGCCAGCACCACCATCTTATATACTAGCGGGAGGCTTACAGATACGCAGTATTTT. Translated, it gives CASTTILYTSGRLTDTQYF.

The gene calls are TRBV5-4 and TRBJ2-6, with D possibly being TRBD1 (6 bases). Germline V gene sequence: CDR1 SGHNT, CDR2 YYREEE (reference sequence). V lost 4 bases and J 0 bases, leaving 20 bases between the germline ends. There are 19 residues in the CDR3. The DNA for the CDR3 is TGTGCCAGCAGCGCACCAACAGGGAATGGATTCTCTGGGGCCAACGTCCTGACTTTC. Amino acids: CASSAPTGNGFSGANVLTF.

V and J are TRBV4-3 and TRBJ1-3; D uncertain. V was pared by 1 base and J by 1 base, with 8 bases between. This CDR3 contains 15 residues. The germline CDR1 and CDR2 sequences are LGHNA and YSLEER. CDR3 coding DNA: TGCGCCAGCAGCCAAGTTTGGGGTTCTGGAAACACCATATATTTT. Protein sequence: CASSQVWGSGNTIYF.

In its sample, this clone was seen a few times. An end of the junction differs from the germline gene, which may be a read error. This sequence joins TRBV5-1 and TRBJ2-1; 9 bases agree with TRBD2. Germline V lookup: CDR1 SGHRS, CDR2 YFSETQ. There are 14 residues in the CDR3. CDR3 loop: CASSLTSGYNEQFF. Written as DNA, the CDR3 is TGTGCCAGCAGCTTGACTAGCGGATACAATGAGCAGTTCTTC.

The genes are TRBV4-3 and TRBJ2-1; D is possibly TRBD2 (8 bases). CDR1 and CDR2 (germline): LGHNA, YSLEER. V shed 1 base and J shed 5 bases, with 30 bases lying between them. The CDR3 sequence is 21 residues long. This CDR3 is CASSQVRSGGGQWVFDNEQFF. The CDR3 DNA sequence: TGCGCCAGCAGCCAAGTTCGGTCGGGAGGGGGCCAGTGGGTATTCGACAATGAGCAGTTCTTC.

V gene TRBV5-4 combines with J gene TRBJ2-5; tentative D call: TRBD2 (5 bases). Trimming removed 4 bases at V and 2 bases at J, with 18 bases between. CDR1 and CDR2 (germline): SGHNT, YYREEE (reference sequence). The CDR3 has 16 residues. In DNA form, the CDR3 reads TGTGCCAGCAGCCCGACCTTGACTCAGCGGCAAGAGACCCAGTACTTC. This codes for CASSPTLTQRQETQYF.

The V gene is TRBV19, the J gene TRBJ2-3, with unresolved D. The ends were cut back, 1 base at V and 3 bases at J, with 14 bases in the middle. Germline V gene sequence: CDR1 LNHDA, CDR2 SQIVND (reference sequence). The CDR3 runs 16 residues. CDR3 sequence reads: CASSIAGLLRTDTQYF. In DNA, the CDR3 is TGTGCCAGTAGTATAGCTGGGCTCCTAAGGACAGATACGCAGTATTTT.

This chain's CDR3 is CAISETTRYYGYTF. The CDR3 DNA follows: TGTGCCATCAGTGAAACTACCAGGTACTATGGCTACACCTTC. The genes are TRBV10-3 and TRBJ1-2; D is ambiguous. The CDR3 is 14 amino acids. The V end was cut by 3 bases, the J end by 3 bases, with 11 bases between. Germline V gene sequence: CDR1 ENHRY, CDR2 SYGVKD.

The chain combines TRBV27 with TRBJ1-5; D not certain. Trimming stripped 6 bases from V and 4 bases from J, with 10 bases between. The CDR3 has 13 residues. The germline V gene encodes CDR1 MNHEY and CDR2 SMNVEV (reference sequence). As DNA, the CDR3 is TGTGCCAGCAGCGGAATGGGGAATCAGCCCCAGCATTTT. Its translation is CASSGMGNQPQHF.

The rearrangement links TRBV5-4 to TRBJ2-5; D gene uncertain. The CDR3 length is 15 residues. Germline V gives CDR1 SGHNT, CDR2 YYREEE (reference sequence). V lost 0 bases and J 4 bases, leaving 13 bases between the germline ends. CDR3 DNA: TGTGCCAGCAGCTTGGAGGGCGTCTTCCTAGAGACCCAGTACTTC. Protein product: CASSLEGVFLETQYF.

This chain connects TRBV6-5 to TRBJ2-1; possibly TRBD2 for D (5 bases). The germline V gene encodes CDR1 MNHEY and CDR2 SVGAGI. The CDR3 extends over 12 amino acids. The V end was cut by 6 bases, the J end by 10 bases, with 13 bases between. DNA for the CDR3: TGTGCCAGCAGGGCCAGCAAGCGGGAGCAGTTCTTC. The encoded protein is CASRASKREQFF.

This chain joins TRBV6-1 and TRBJ2-5; 7 bases fit TRBD2. V dropped 2 bases and J dropped 1; count of bases not matched to a gene: 7. Germline CDR1 MNHNS, CDR2 SASEGT. The CDR3 is 16 amino acids. The CDR3 region is CASSELGGGPQETQYF. Written as DNA, the CDR3 is TGTGCCAGCAGTGAACTGGGGGGAGGGCCCCAAGAGACCCAGTACTTC.

The chain recombines TRBV19 with TRBJ1-1; D remains unclear. The V end lost 4 bases, the J end lost 1 base, and 10 bases lay between the germline ends. CDR3 size: 14 residues. Germline V gene sequence: CDR1 LNHDA, CDR2 SQIVND (reference sequence). The chain's CDR3 is CASSTRTENTEAFF. CDR3 bases: TGTGCCAGTAGTACAAGGACGGAGAACACTGAAGCTTTCTTT.

Only one count was recorded for this clone. The chain recombines TRBV4-1 with TRBJ2-1; D call uncertain. The CDR3 contains 16 residues. Trimming shortened V by 0 bases and J by 0 bases, and 9 bases separated the two germline ends. Germline V lookup: CDR1 MGHRA, CDR2 YSYEKL. The DNA for the CDR3 is TGCGCCAGCAGCCAAGAACCCACAGACTCCTACAATGAGCAGTTCTTC. Translated: CASSQEPTDSYNEQFF.

The genes are TRBV28 and TRBJ2-2, with 12 bases that match TRBD2. CDR3 length equals 16 residues. CDR1 and CDR2 from the germline V gene are MDHEN and SYDVKM. J was trimmed by 6 bases and V by 5 bases; bases with no gene match: 7. In DNA, the CDR3 is TGTGCCAGCAGTCTCAAGACTAGCGGGAGAGCCGGGGAGCTGTTTTTT. As protein: CASSLKTSGRAGELFF.

This chain links TRBV4-1 with TRBJ2-7, with D unresolved. The CDR3 runs to 12 residues. Trimming pared 6 bases from V and 5 bases from J, leaving 11 bases between. Germline values: CDR1 MGHRA, CDR2 YSYEKL. The chain's CDR3 is CASRGPANEQYF. The CDR3 DNA is TGCGCCAGCAGAGGTCCGGCAAACGAGCAGTACTTC.

CDR3 nucleotide sequence: TGTGCCAGCAGTCCAAGACTAGCGGGAGATGGGTATTTT. This encodes CASSPRLAGDGYF. This rearrangement joins TRBV6-5 to TRBJ2-3; 12 nucleotides agree with TRBD2. The V gene's germline CDR1 is MNHEY and CDR2 SVGAGI. V trimming: 5 bases; J trimming: 14 bases; junction bases outside the gene matches: 8. CDR3 length: 13 residues.

This clone has just a few counts. The rearrangement links TRBV13 to TRBJ1-5; D is unresolved. Between the trimmed V and J ends, which lost 4 bases and 4 bases, there was a span of 8 bases. Germline CDR1 PRHDT, CDR2 FYEKMQ (reference sequence). The CDR3 has 13 residues. CDR3: CASSSGANQPQHF. CDR3 DNA: TGTGCCAGCAGCTCCGGCGCTAATCAGCCCCAGCATTTT.

V is TRBV29-1 and J is TRBJ2-1; TRBD2 aligns across 8 bases. Germline CDR1 is SQVTM and CDR2 is ANQGSEA. This CDR3 is built from 14 residues. V shed 3 bases and J 6 bases; nucleotides not matched to a gene: 7. The CDR3 sequence is CSVDSPGLVNEQFF. As DNA, the CDR3 is TGCAGCGTTGATAGTCCGGGACTAGTCAATGAGCAGTTCTTC.